This TCR beta chain was recovered during a study of cytomegalovirus exposure and HLA in healthy donors. V lost 5 bases, J lost 3 bases, and 17 bases lay in between. Germline CDR1 SGHTA, CDR2 FQGNSA. The CDR3 has 15 residues. Study findings and constraints: Associated with HLA alleles at 0.05 false discovery rate in a later analysis were 16,951 TCR beta sequences. TRBV6-2, TRBV6-3 and some other V segments were unresolvable in 87-base-pair reads. What a later analysis showed was that several of the most significant clusters appeared linked to common viral pathogens.

Both 60 Vbeta primers and 13 Jbeta primers went into the PCR. Profiled with immunoSEQ multiplex PCR; TCRdb holds only in-frame clones, not every one. This table has 76,000 or so clones, roughly 73% appearing once. In regard to this clone: What it binds is not known.

This clonotype was obtained from a woman aged 40 to 50 in good health and CMV-seropositive. This rearrangement joins TRBV7-2 to TRBJ2-7, with D maybe TRBD2 (6 bases). The material sequenced was PBMCs. DNA for the CDR3: TGTGCCAGCAGCCCCCCCGAGGGAGGCGGCTACGAGCAGTACTTC. Protein product: CASSPPEGGGYEQYF.